What follows describes a single T cell receptor beta chain. Its matching antigen is unknown. The source of the sample is a study of T cell responses to AZD1222 COVID-19 vaccine. Overall study findings and caveats: No day 14 peak samples; only post-peak repertoires were characterized. Two AZD1222 administrations were followed by greater Spike-specific TCR breadth and depth. A reported finding is that nearly half of spike-specific TCRs target unmutated variant regions. Only six individuals given AZD1222 were seropositive at baseline.

V was trimmed by 2 bases and J by 7 bases, leaving 14 bases between them. CDR3 length equals 15 residues. Germline loops: CDR1 SEHNR, CDR2 FQNEAQ (reference sequence). The data were produced by immunoSEQ multiplex PCR, yet TCRdb's version contains in-frame clones alone and is incomplete. The data hold 150,000 or so clones, with roughly 91% observed a single time. This sequence was found in an adult in good health. J is TRBJ2-2 and V is TRBV7-9; D uncertain. The source material was peripheral blood, sampled on day 0 of AZD1222 vaccination. The CDR3 reads CASSLIPRKGGELFF. For the CDR3, the DNA is TGTGCCAGCAGCTTAATTCCCAGGAAGGGCGGGGAGCTGTTTTTT.